The 25 T cell receptor beta chains reported below all come from one sample, sequenced in a study of technical replicates of blood from a few donors. Using immunoSEQ multiplex PCR, the repertoire was profiled, and TCRdb retains in-frame clones only, with some absent. The repertoire includes about 62,000 clones, roughly 98% of them detected once, and over 0.15% sits in the top ten. Material: T cells isolated from PBMCs. The receptors were sampled from a human donor in good health.

This CDR3 is CASSTIDSLYEQYF. CDR3 in DNA: TGTGCCAGCAGTACGATCGACAGTCTCTACGAGCAGTACTTC. The chain couples TRBV27 to TRBJ2-7; TRBD1 is a possible D gene (5 bases). Trimming removed 5 bases at V and 3 bases at J, with 14 bases between. The germline V gene has CDR1 MNHEY and CDR2 SMNVEV (reference sequence). This CDR3 is built from 14 residues.

The chain recombines TRBV6-5 with TRBJ2-7; D might be TRBD1 (5 bases). CDR3 length: 15 amino acids. Trimming took off 2 bases at V and 4 bases at J, with 15 bases between the two ends. Germline V gives CDR1 MNHEY, CDR2 SVGAGI. The CDR3 here is CASSYTPRQPYEQYF. The CDR3 nucleotides read TGTGCCAGCAGTTACACTCCGCGACAGCCTTACGAGCAGTACTTC.

J is TRBJ1-1 and V is TRBV18; TRBD1 might be the D (6 bases). The V end lost 8 bases, the J end lost 1 base, and 20 bases lay between the germline ends. Germline lookup yields CDR1 KGHSH and CDR2 LQKENI. The CDR3 covers 16 residues. The CDR3 is CASLKGGATSNTEAFF. The CDR3 region has the DNA TGTGCCAGCCTAAAGGGGGGGGCCACCTCGAACACTGAAGCTTTCTTT. The full variable domain, in which reference TRBV18 and TRBJ1-1 provide the parts outside the CDR3, is NAGVMQNPRHLVRRRGQEARLRCSPMKGHSHVYWYRQLPEEGLKFMVYLQKENIIDESGMPKERFSAEFPKEGPSILRIQQVVRGDSAAYFCASLKGGATSNTEAFFGQGTRLTVV.

The J gene is TRBJ2-1, the V gene TRBV4-2; 9 positions agree with TRBD1. The CDR3 is made up of 14 amino acids. V dropped 0 bases and J dropped 7; count of bases not matched to a gene: 1. Germline V gives CDR1 LGHNA, CDR2 YNFKEQ. CDR3 region: CASSQETGGNEQFF. CDR3 bases: TGTGCCAGCAGCCAAGAGACAGGGGGAAATGAGCAGTTCTTC.

The V gene is TRBV7-9, the J gene TRBJ2-3; no clear D. This CDR3 is 11 amino acids long. Germline loops: CDR1 SEHNR, CDR2 FQNEAQ (reference sequence). Trimming removed 4 bases from V and 6 bases from J, with 5 bases in between. As DNA, the CDR3 is TGTGCCAGCAGCTCCCTGGATACGCAGTATTTT. Translation gives CASSSLDTQYF.

This chain links TRBV5-1 with TRBJ1-4; TRBD1 agrees at 9 bases. The germline V gene encodes CDR1 SGHRS and CDR2 YFSETQ. The CDR3 contains 15 residues. Germline trimming cut 4 bases from V and 4 bases from J; bases unmatched to any gene: 5. CDR3 sequence reads: CASSPGTGLNEKLFF. For the CDR3, the DNA is TGCGCCAGCAGCCCTGGGACAGGGCTTAATGAAAAACTGTTTTTT.

V and J are TRBV5-1 and TRBJ2-7; TRBD1 agrees at 7 bases. Germline V gene lookup returns CDR1 SGHRS and CDR2 YFSETQ. V lost 4 bases, J lost 4 bases, and 8 bases stayed unmatched. This CDR3 has 14 amino acids. As DNA, the CDR3 is TGCGCCAGCAGCCCGGGACAGCAAGGTTACGAGCAGTACTTC. This gives the protein CASSPGQQGYEQYF.

The chain carries TRBV6-4 and TRBJ2-3; 12 nucleotides line up with TRBD2. Germline V gives CDR1 MRHNA, CDR2 SNTAGT. This CDR3 comprises 15 residues. V lost 4 bases to trimming and J lost 2 bases; unmatched junction nucleotides: 1. The CDR3: CASSASGGATDTQYF. CDR3 DNA: TGTGCCAGCAGTGCTAGCGGGGGGGCCACAGATACGCAGTATTTT.

The chain carries TRBV10-3 and TRBJ2-7; 9 nucleotides line up with TRBD1. Per the germline V gene, CDR1 is ENHRY and CDR2 is SYGVKD. The CDR3 extends over 14 amino acids. V gave up 7 bases and J gave up 4 bases; unmatched junction bases: 8. The CDR3 region has the DNA TGTGCCATCACAAACCGGGACAGGGAATACGAGCAGTACTTC. The encoded protein is CAITNRDREYEQYF.

This chain joins TRBV9 and TRBJ2-7, with 13 nucleotides matching TRBD2. The CDR3 has 15 residues. Trimming removed 3 bases from V and 4 bases from J; junction bases left unmatched: 4. Germline CDR1 SGDLS, CDR2 YYNGEE. CDR3 sequence (DNA): TGTGCCAGCAGCGCCGGACTAGCGGGAGTTTACGAGCAGTACTTC. Protein sequence: CASSAGLAGVYEQYF.

The chain recombines TRBV15 with TRBJ1-2; 7 bases map to TRBD1. The ends lost 1 base at V and 9 bases at J; junction bases unmatched: 5. Germline V lookup: CDR1 LNHNV, CDR2 YYDKDF (reference sequence). The CDR3 extends over 13 amino acids. The CDR3 loop is CATSRARDRSYTF. CDR3 in DNA: TGTGCCACCAGCAGAGCGAGGGACAGAAGCTACACCTTC.

This chain uses TRBV29-1 with TRBJ2-1, with 14 bases lining up with TRBD2. Germline CDR1 is SQVTM and CDR2 is ANQGSEA. With 3 bases clipped from V and 5 bases from J, the junction kept 9 bases outside the gene matches. This CDR3 has 17 amino acids. The CDR3 sequence: CSVDLGTSGGLDNEQFF. As DNA, the CDR3 is TGCAGCGTTGATTTGGGGACTAGCGGGGGCCTTGACAATGAGCAGTTCTTC.

The gene calls are TRBV5-5 and TRBJ1-1; D remains unclear. The CDR3 is 14 residues long. V shed 0 bases and J shed 0 bases, with 6 bases lying between them. From germline, CDR1 is SGHKS and CDR2 YYEKEE (reference sequence). CDR3 nucleotide sequence: TGTGCCAGCAGCTTGGATCCGTTGAACACTGAAGCTTTCTTT. Its protein is CASSLDPLNTEAFF. The full variable domain, its missing parts supplied by reference TRBV5-5 and TRBJ1-1, is DAGVTQSPTHLIKTRGQQVTLRCSPISGHKSVSWYQQVLGQGPQFIFQYYEKEERGRGNFPDRFSARQFPNYSSELNVNALLLGDSALYLCASSLDPLNTEAFFGQGTRLTVV.

The J gene is TRBJ2-1, the V gene TRBV10-1; TRBD2 might be the D (7 bases). The V gene's germline CDR1 is WNHNN and CDR2 SYGVQD (reference sequence). The V end lost 4 bases, the J end lost 2 bases, and 15 bases lay between the germline ends. CDR3 length: 16 residues. The CDR3 coding sequence is TGCGCCAGCAGTGGTCCGGGGGGCCTTACCTACAATGAGCAGTTCTTC. This codes for CASSGPGGLTYNEQFF.

This clone came up a few times. The chain is built from TRBV6-1 and TRBJ1-2, with D maybe TRBD1 (6 bases). Germline V CDR1 and CDR2: MNHNS, SASEGT. The length of the CDR3 is 13 residues. Trimming pared 5 bases from V and 2 bases from J, leaving 9 bases between. CDR3 region: CASSITGNYGYTF. CDR3 bases: TGTGCCAGCAGTATCACAGGGAACTATGGCTACACCTTC.

The genes are TRBV6-5 and TRBJ2-3; D gene ambiguous. Germline V CDR1 and CDR2: MNHEY, SVGAGI. The CDR3 covers 15 residues. The V and J ends lost 2 bases and 5 bases respectively, with 14 bases between them. The CDR3 DNA sequence: TGTGCCAGCAGTTACGGAGCGCCCTTTCAAGATACGCAGTATTTT. The encoded protein is CASSYGAPFQDTQYF.

V gene TRBV13 combines with J gene TRBJ2-3, with D perhaps TRBD1 (7 bases). The CDR3 has 15 residues. The germline V gene has CDR1 PRHDT and CDR2 FYEKMQ (reference sequence). Trimming shortened V by 3 bases and J by 3 bases, and 13 bases separated the two germline ends. This CDR3 reads CASSLLAGGTDTQYF. The DNA of the CDR3 is TGTGCCAGCAGCTTGCTGGCAGGGGGGACAGATACGCAGTATTTT.

The chain uses TRBV28 and TRBJ1-2; possible D gene TRBD1, 6 bases. Trimming removed 5 bases at V and 4 bases at J, with 11 bases between. There are 13 residues in the CDR3. Germline CDR1 and CDR2: MDHEN and SYDVKM. The CDR3 nucleotides are TGTGCCAGCAGTGGGGACACCTCCTATGGCTACACCTTC. Amino acid sequence: CASSGDTSYGYTF.

V and J are TRBV11-2 and TRBJ2-3; D is perhaps TRBD2 (5 bases). This CDR3 has 15 residues. The germline V gene has CDR1 SGHAT and CDR2 FQNNGV. V gave up 3 bases and J gave up 2 bases, with 12 bases separating them. CDR3 in amino acids: CASSLGTGITDTQYF. The CDR3 DNA sequence: TGTGCCAGCAGCTTGGGTACGGGGATCACAGATACGCAGTATTTT.

The genes are TRBV28 and TRBJ1-5; 9 bases agree with TRBD1. With 10 bases clipped from V and 4 bases from J, the junction kept 8 bases outside the gene matches. The CDR3 runs 14 residues. Germline values: CDR1 MDHEN, CDR2 SYDVKM. CDR3 nucleotide sequence: TGTGCCATCCGAAACAGGGGGCGAAATCAGCCCCAGCATTTT. Translated, it gives CAIRNRGRNQPQHF.

The genes are TRBV29-1 and TRBJ1-1; no reliable D call. The V end was cut by 6 bases, the J end by 3 bases, with 5 bases between. Germline lookup yields CDR1 SQVTM and CDR2 ANQGSEA. CDR3 length: 10 residues. Written as DNA, the CDR3 is TGCAGCGTCCTAGACACTGAAGCTTTCTTT. Its translation: CSVLDTEAFF.

The chain joins TRBV5-1 to TRBJ1-5, with a weak D call TRBD1 (6 bases). CDR1 is SGHRS and CDR2 is YFSETQ in the germline V gene. CDR3 size: 13 residues. CDR3: CRRKTQGYQPQHF. The CDR3 DNA is TGCCGACGAAAAACCCAGGGGTATCAGCCCCAGCATTTT.

The chain carries TRBV5-1 and TRBJ1-3; TRBD1 matches 7 bases. V shed 6 bases and J 1 base; nucleotides not matched to a gene: 13. Germline CDR1 SGHRS, CDR2 YFSETQ. This CDR3 spans 17 amino acids. CDR3 coding DNA: TGCGCCAGCATAGGTTTTCTAGGGGGCAGATCTGGAAACACCATATATTTT. It codes for CASIGFLGGRSGNTIYF. The complete variable domain, with remaining parts taken from reference TRBV5-1 and TRBJ1-3, reads KAGVTQTPRYLIKTRGQQVTLSCSPISGHRSVSWYQQTPGQGLQFLFEYFSETQRNKGNFPGRFSGRQFSNSRSEMNVSTLELGDSALYLCASIGFLGGRSGNTIYFGEGSWLTVV.

The chain couples TRBV28 to TRBJ1-4; no definite D call. The CDR3 length is 12 residues. CDR1 is MDHEN, CDR2 SYDVKM, per germline. Deletions cut 6 bases from V and 14 bases from J, with 16 bases between. The CDR3 here is CASSLAGLPLFF. Here the CDR3 DNA reads TGTGCCAGCAGCCTAGCGGGATTGCCCCTGTTTTTT. Combining the CDR3 with reference TRBV28 and TRBJ1-4 gives the whole variable domain DVKVTQSSRYLVKRTGEKVFLECVQDMDHENMFWYRQDPGLGLRLIYFSYDVKMKEKGDIPEGYSVSREKKERFSLILESASTNQTSMYLCASSLAGLPLFFGSGTQLSVL.

This chain joins TRBV7-8 and TRBJ2-3; maybe TRBD2 (6 bases). V was trimmed by 3 bases and J by 1 base, leaving 11 bases between them. This CDR3 has 15 residues. Looked up from germline, CDR1 is SGHVS and CDR2 is FQNEAQ. CDR3 amino acids: CASSFGSGGTDTQYF. Here the CDR3 DNA reads TGTGCCAGCAGCTTCGGGAGTGGGGGCACAGATACGCAGTATTTT. Filled out from reference TRBV7-8 and TRBJ2-3, the complete variable domain reads GAGVSQSPRYKVAKRGQDVALRCDPISGHVSLFWYQQALGQGPEFLTYFQNEAQLDKSGLPSDRFFAERPEGSVSTLKIQRTQQEDSAVYLCASSFGSGGTDTQYFGPGTRLTVL.